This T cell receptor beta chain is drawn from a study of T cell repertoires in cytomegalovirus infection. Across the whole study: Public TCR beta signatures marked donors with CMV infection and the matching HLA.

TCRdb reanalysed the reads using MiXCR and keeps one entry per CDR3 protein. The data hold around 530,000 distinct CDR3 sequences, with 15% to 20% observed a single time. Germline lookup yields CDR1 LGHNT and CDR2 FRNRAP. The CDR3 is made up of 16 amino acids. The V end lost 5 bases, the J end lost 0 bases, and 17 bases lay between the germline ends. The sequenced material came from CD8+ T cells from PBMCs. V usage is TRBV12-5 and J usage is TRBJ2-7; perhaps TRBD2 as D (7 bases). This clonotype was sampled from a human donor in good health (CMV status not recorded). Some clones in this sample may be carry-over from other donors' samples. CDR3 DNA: TGTGCTAGTGGTCTCCCTGGGAGGGGGGGCTCCTACGAGCAGTACTTC. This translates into CASGLPGRGGSYEQYF.